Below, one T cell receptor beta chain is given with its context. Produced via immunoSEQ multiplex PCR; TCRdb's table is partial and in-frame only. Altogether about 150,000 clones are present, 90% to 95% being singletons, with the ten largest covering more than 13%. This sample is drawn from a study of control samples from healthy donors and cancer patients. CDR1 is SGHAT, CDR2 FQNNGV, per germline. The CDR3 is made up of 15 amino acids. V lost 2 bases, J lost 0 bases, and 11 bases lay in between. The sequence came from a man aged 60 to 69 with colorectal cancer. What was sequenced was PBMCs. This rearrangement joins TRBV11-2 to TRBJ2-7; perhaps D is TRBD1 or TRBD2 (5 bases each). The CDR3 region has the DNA TGTGCCAGCAGCTTAATTCCAGGGAGCTCCTACGAGCAGTACTTC. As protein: CASSLIPGSSYEQYF.